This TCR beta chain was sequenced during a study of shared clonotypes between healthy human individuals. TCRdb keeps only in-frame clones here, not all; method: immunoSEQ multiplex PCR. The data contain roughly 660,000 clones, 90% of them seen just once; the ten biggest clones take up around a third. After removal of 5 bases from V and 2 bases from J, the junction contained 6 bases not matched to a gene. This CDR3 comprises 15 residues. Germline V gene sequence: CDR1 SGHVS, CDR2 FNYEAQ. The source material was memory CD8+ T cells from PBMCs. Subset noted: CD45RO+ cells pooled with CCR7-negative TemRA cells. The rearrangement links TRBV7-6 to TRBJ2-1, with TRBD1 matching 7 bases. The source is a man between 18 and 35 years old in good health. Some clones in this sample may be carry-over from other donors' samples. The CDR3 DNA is TGTGCCAGCAGCCCCGACAGGGCCCCCTACAATGAGCAGTTCTTC. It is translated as CASSPDRAPYNEQFF.